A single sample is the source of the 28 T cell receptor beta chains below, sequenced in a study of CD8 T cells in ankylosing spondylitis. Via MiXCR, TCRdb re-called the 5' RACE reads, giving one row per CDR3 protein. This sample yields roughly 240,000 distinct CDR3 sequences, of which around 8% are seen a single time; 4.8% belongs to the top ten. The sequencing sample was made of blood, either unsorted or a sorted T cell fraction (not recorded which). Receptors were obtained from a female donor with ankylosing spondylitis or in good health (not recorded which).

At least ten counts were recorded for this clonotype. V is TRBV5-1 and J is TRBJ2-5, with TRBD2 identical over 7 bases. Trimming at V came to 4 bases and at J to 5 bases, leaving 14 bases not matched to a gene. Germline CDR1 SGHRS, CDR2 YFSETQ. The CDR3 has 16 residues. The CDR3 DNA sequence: TGCGCCAGCAGCCCACTCCAGCGGGAAGTAGGGGAGACCCAGTACTTC. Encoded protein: CASSPLQREVGETQYF.

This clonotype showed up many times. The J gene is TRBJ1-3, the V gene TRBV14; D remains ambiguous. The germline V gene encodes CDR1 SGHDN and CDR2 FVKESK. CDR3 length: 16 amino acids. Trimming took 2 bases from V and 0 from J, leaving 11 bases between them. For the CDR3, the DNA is TGTGCCAGCAGCCAAACCCTGGGTCTCTCTGGAAACACCATATATTTT. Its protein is CASSQTLGLSGNTIYF.

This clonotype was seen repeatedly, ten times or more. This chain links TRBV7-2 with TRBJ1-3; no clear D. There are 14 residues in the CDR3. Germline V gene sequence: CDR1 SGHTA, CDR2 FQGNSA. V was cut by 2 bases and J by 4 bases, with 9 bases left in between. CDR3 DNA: TGTGCCAGCAGCTTAAAAGTCTCAGGAAACACCATATATTTT. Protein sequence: CASSLKVSGNTIYF.

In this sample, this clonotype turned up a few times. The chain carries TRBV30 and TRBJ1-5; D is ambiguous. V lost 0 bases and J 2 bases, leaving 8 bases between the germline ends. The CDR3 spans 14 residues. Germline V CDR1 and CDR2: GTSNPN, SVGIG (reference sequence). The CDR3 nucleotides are TGTGCCTGGAGTGTAACCGTTGGCAATCAGCCCCAGCATTTT. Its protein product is CAWSVTVGNQPQHF.

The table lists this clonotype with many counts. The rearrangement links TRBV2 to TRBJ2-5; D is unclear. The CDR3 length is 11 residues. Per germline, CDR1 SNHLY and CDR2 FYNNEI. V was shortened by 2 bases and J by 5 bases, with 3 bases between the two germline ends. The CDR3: CASSEPETQYF. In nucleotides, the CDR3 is TGTGCCAGCAGTGAACCGGAGACCCAGTACTTC.

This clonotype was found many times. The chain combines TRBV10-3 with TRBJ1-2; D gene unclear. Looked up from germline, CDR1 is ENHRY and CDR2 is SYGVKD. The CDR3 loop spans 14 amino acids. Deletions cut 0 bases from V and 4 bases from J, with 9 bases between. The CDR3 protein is CAISESGRTYGYTF. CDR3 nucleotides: TGTGCCATCAGTGAGTCGGGCAGAACCTATGGCTACACCTTC.

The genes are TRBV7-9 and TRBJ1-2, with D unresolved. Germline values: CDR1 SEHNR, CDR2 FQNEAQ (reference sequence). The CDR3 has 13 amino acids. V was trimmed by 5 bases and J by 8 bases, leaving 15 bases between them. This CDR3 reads CASSHGSLRGYTF. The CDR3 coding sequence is TGTGCCAGCAGCCACGGTAGTCTGAGGGGCTACACCTTC.

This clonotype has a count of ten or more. The CDR3 region is CASSQGLGGDTQYF. The DNA for the CDR3 is TGTGCCAGCAGCCAAGGACTAGGAGGAGATACGCAGTATTTT. The chain joins TRBV3-1 to TRBJ2-3, with TRBD2 as a possible D gene (6 bases). Germline CDR1 is LGHDT and CDR2 is YNNKEL (reference sequence). The CDR3 is 14 amino acids. Deletions cut 1 base from V and 5 bases from J, with 10 bases between.

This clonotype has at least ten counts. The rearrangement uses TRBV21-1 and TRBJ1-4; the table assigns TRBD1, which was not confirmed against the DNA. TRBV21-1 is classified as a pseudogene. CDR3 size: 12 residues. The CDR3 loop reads CASGTAYEKLFF. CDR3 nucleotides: TGTGCCTCCGGGACAGCCTATGAAAAACTGTTTTTT.

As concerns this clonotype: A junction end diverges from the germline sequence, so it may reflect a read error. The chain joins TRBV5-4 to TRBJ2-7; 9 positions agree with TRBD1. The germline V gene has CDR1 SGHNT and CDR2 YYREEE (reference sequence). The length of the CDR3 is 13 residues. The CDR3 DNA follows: TGTGCCAGCAGCTTTGACAGGGGGGACGAGCGGTACTTC. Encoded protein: CASSFDRGDERYF. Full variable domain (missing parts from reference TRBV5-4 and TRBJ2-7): ETGVTQSPTHLIKTRGQQVTLRCSSQSGHNTVSWYQQALGQGPQFIFQYYREEENGRGNFPPRFSGLQFPNYSSELNVNALELDDSALYLCASSFDRGDERYFGPGTRLTVT.

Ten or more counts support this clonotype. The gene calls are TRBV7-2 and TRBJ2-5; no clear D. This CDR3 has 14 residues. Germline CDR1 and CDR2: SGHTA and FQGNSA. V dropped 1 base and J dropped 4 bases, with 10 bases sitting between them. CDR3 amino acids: CASSLELTGETQYF. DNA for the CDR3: TGTGCCAGCAGCTTAGAGTTAACGGGAGAGACCCAGTACTTC.

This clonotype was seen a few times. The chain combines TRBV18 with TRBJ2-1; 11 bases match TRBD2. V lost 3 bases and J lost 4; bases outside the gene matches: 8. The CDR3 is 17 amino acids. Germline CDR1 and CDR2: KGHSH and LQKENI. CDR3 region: CASSPQTGTSGYNEQFF. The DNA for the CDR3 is TGTGCCAGCTCACCCCAAACCGGGACTAGCGGTTACAATGAGCAGTTCTTC.

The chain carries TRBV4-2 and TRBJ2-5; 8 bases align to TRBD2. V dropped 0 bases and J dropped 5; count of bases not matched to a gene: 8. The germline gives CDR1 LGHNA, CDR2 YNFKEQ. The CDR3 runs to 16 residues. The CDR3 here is CASSQEGSGSRETQYF. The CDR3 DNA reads TGTGCCAGCAGCCAAGAGGGGAGCGGGAGTCGGGAGACCCAGTACTTC.

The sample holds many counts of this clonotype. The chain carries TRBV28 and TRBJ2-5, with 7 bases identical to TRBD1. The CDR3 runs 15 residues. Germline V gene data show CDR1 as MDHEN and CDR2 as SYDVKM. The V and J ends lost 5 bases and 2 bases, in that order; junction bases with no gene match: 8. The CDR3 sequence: CASSNRDRTQETQYF. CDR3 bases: TGTGCCAGCAGTAACCGGGACAGAACGCAAGAGACCCAGTACTTC.

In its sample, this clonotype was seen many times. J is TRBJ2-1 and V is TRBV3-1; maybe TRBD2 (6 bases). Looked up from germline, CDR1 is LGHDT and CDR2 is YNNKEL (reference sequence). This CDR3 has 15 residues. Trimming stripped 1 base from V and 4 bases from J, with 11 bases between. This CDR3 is CASSQGRARYNEQFF. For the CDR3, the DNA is TGTGCCAGCAGCCAAGGGAGGGCCAGATACAATGAGCAGTTCTTC.

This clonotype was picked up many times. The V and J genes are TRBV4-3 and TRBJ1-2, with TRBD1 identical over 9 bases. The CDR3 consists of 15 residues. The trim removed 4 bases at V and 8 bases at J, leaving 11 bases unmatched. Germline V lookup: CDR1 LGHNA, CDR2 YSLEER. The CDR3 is CASSRQGGLPEGYTF. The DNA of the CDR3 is TGCGCCAGCAGCCGACAGGGGGGACTACCAGAGGGCTACACCTTC.

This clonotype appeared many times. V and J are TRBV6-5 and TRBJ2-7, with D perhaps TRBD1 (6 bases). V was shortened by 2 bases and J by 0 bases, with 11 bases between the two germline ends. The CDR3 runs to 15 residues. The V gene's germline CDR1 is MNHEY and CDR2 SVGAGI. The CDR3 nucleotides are TGTGCCAGCAGTTACGACGGACAGTCCTCCTACGAGCAGTACTTC. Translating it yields CASSYDGQSSYEQYF.

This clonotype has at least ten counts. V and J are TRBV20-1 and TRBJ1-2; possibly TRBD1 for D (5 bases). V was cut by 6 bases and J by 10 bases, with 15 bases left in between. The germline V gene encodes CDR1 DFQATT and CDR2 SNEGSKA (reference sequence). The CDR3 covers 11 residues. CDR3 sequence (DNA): TGCAGTGCCCGGGACGCTATGGACTACACCTTC. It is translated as CSARDAMDYTF.

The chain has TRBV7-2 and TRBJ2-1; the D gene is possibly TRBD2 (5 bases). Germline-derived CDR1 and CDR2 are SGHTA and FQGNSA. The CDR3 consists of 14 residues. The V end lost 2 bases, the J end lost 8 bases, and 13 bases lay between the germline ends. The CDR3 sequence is CASSLSTSRHEQFF. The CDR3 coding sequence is TGTGCCAGCAGCTTATCAACTAGTCGCCATGAGCAGTTCTTC.

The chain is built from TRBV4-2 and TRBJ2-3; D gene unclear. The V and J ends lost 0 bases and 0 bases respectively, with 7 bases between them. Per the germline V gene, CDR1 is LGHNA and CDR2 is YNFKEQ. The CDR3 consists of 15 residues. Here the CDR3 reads CASSQEGSSTDTQYF. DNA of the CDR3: TGTGCCAGCAGCCAAGAGGGGTCTAGCACAGATACGCAGTATTTT.

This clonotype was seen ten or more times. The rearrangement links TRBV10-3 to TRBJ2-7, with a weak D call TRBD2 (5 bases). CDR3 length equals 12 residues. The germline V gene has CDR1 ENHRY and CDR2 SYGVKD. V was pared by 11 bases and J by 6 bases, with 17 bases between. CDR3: CALSDFEGEQYF. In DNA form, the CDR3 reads TGTGCCCTCTCGGACTTCGAGGGCGAGCAGTACTTC.

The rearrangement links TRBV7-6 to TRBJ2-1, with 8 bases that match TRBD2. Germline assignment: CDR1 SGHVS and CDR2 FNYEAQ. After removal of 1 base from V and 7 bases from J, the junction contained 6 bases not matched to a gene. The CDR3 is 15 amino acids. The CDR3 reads CASSLEAGVRNEQFF. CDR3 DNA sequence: TGTGCCAGCAGCTTAGAAGCGGGAGTTAGGAATGAGCAGTTCTTC.

CDR3 protein: CASSEDFSTDTQYF. The CDR3 coding sequence is TGTGCCAGCAGTGAGGACTTTAGCACAGATACGCAGTATTTT. This rearrangement joins TRBV25-1 to TRBJ2-3, with a tentative D call TRBD2 (5 bases). CDR1 is MGHDK, CDR2 SYGVNS, per germline. Trimming took 3 bases from V and 0 from J, leaving 7 bases between them. The CDR3 loop spans 14 amino acids.

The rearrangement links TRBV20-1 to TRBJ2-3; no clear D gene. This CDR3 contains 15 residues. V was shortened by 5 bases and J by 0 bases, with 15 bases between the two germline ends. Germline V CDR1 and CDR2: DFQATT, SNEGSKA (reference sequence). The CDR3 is CSAFRRMSSTDTQYF. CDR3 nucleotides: TGCAGTGCTTTTAGACGGATGTCTAGCACAGATACGCAGTATTTT.

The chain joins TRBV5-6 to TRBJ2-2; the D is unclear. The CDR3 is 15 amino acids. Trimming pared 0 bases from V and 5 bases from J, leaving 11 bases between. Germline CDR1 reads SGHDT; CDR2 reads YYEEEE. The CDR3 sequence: CASSLVTGRTGELFF. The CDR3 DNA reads TGTGCCAGCAGCTTGGTAACCGGGCGGACCGGGGAGCTGTTTTTT.

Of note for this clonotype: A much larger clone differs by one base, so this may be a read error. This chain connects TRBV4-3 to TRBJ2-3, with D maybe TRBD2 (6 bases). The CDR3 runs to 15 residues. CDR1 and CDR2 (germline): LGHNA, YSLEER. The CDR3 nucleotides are TGCGCCAGCAGCCAAGTAGCGGCACGCACAGATATGCAGTATTTT. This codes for CASSQVAARTDMQYF.

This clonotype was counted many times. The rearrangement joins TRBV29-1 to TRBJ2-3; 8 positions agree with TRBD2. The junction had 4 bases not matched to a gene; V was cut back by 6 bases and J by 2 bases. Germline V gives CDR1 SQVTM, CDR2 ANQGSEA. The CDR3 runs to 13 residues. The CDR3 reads CSVSGRYTDTQYF. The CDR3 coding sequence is TGCAGCGTAAGCGGGAGATACACAGATACGCAGTATTTT.

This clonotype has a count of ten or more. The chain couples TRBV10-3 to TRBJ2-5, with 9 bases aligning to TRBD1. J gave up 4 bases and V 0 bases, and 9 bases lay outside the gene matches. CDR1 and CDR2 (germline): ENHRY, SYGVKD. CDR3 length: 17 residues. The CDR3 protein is CAISESGQGHLGETQYF. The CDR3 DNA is TGTGCCATCAGTGAGTCGGGACAGGGTCATTTGGGAGAGACCCAGTACTTC.